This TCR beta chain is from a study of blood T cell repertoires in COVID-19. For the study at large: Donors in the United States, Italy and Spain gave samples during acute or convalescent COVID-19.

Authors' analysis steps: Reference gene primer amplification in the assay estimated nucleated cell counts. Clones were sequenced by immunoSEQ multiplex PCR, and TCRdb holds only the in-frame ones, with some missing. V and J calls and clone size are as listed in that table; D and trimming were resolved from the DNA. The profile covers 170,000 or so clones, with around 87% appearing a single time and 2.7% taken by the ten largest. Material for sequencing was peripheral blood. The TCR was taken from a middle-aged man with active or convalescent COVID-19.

The CDR3 region is CASSSSGGRETQYF. CDR3 sequence (DNA): TGTGCCAGCAGCTCCTCGGGGGGGCGGGAGACCCAGTACTTC. This chain links TRBV7-2 with TRBJ2-5, with 8 bases that match TRBD2. The CDR3 is 14 residues long. Unmatched junction bases numbered 6, after V lost 4 bases and J lost 5 bases. Germline V CDR1 and CDR2: SGHTA, FQGNSA.